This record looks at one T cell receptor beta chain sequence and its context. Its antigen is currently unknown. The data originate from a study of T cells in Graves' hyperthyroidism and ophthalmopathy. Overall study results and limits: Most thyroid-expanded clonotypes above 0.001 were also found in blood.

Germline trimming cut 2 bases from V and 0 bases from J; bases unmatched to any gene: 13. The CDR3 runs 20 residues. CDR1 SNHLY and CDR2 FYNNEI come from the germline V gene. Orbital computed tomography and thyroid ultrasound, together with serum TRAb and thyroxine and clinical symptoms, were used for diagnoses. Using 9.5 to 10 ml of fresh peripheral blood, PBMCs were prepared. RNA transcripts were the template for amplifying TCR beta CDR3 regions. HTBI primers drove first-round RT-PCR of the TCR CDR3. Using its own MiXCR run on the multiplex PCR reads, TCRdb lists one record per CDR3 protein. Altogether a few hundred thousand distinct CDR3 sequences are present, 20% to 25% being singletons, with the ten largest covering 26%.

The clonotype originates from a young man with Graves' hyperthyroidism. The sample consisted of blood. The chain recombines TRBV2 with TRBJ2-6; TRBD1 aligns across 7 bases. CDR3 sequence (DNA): TGTGCCAGCAGTGAATGGGGGACAGTTTTGGGGCACTCTGGGGCCAACGTCCTGACTTTC. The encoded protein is CASSEWGTVLGHSGANVLTF.